The 14 T cell receptor beta chains given below trace back to one sample, sequenced in a study of identical twins. One entry per CDR3 protein results from TCRdb running MiXCR on the 5' RACE reads. The sample lists 450,000 or so distinct CDR3 sequences, 24% occurring once. These data also formed part of another study, on T cells expressing NK-cell markers.

Sequencing input: CD4+ T cells sorted from blood. The receptors were sampled from a woman aged 18 to 35 in good health.

The rearrangement joins TRBV12-3 or TRBV12-4 to TRBJ1-1, with a tentative D call TRBD1 (5 bases). Trimming pared 8 bases from V and 3 bases from J, leaving 13 bases between. This CDR3 spans 13 amino acids. The CDR3 here is CASLFKTDTEAFF. The CDR3 region has the DNA TGTGCCAGCCTATTCAAGACAGACACTGAAGCTTTCTTT.

The J gene is TRBJ2-7, the V gene TRBV7-2; D is perhaps TRBD2 (5 bases). Germline assignment: CDR1 SGHTA and CDR2 FQGNSA. CDR3 length: 16 amino acids. Trimming removed 5 bases at V and 2 bases at J, with 19 bases between. CDR3 loop: CASSPQSSVGAYEQYF. The CDR3 DNA sequence: TGTGCCAGCAGCCCCCAGTCCTCTGTGGGAGCCTACGAGCAGTACTTC.

The chain has TRBV7-3 and TRBJ1-2, with 9 bases identical to TRBD1. Germline V CDR1 and CDR2: SGHTA, FQGTGA. With V trimmed by 1 base and J by 2 bases, 8 bases remained unmatched. CDR3 size: 17 residues. CDR3 in DNA: TGTGCCAGCAGCTTAAGCAGGGACAGGGACAAAAACTATGGCTACACCTTC. Its protein product is CASSLSRDRDKNYGYTF. The variable domain in full, completed from reference TRBV7-3 and TRBJ1-2, reads GAGVSQTPSNKVTEKGKYVELRCDPISGHTALYWYRQSLGQGPEFLIYFQGTGAADDSGLPNDRFFAVRPEGSVSTLKIQRTERGDSAVYLCASSLSRDRDKNYGYTFGSGTRLTVV.

The sample holds a few counts of this clonotype. The V and J genes are TRBV18 and TRBJ2-7; 8 bases align to TRBD1. The germline V gene has CDR1 KGHSH and CDR2 LQKENI. J gave up 4 bases and V 3 bases, and 8 bases lay outside the gene matches. CDR3 length: 15 amino acids. Here the CDR3 reads CASSPVIGQGYEQYF. The CDR3 nucleotides are TGTGCCAGCTCACCGGTAATCGGACAGGGTTACGAGCAGTACTTC.

The chain has TRBV4-3 and TRBJ2-2; D is perhaps TRBD2 (6 bases). Deletions cut 1 base from V and 0 bases from J, with 6 bases between. Germline V gene data show CDR1 as LGHNA and CDR2 as YSLEER. This CDR3 spans 15 amino acids. The CDR3 region is CASSQAGANTGELFF. CDR3 DNA sequence: TGCGCCAGCAGCCAAGCGGGGGCGAACACCGGGGAGCTGTTTTTT.

The chain recombines TRBV2 with TRBJ2-7, with TRBD2 identical over 7 bases. Looked up from germline, CDR1 is SNHLY and CDR2 is FYNNEI. This CDR3 is built from 14 residues. V shed 7 bases and J 1 base; nucleotides not matched to a gene: 7. The CDR3, as DNA: TGTGCCAGCAAGAGGTTCGGGGGGTCCTACGAGCAGTACTTC. Translation: CASKRFGGSYEQYF.

The chain is built from TRBV28 and TRBJ2-4; 8 positions agree with TRBD1. V shed 3 bases, J shed 6 bases, and the junction held 1 base outside the gene matches. The CDR3 loop spans 13 amino acids. Germline-derived CDR1 and CDR2 are MDHEN and SYDVKM. The CDR3 sequence: CASSFQGANIQYF. The CDR3 DNA reads as TGTGCCAGCAGTTTCCAGGGGGCAAACATTCAGTACTTC.

This clonotype has more than one count but fewer than ten. The genes are TRBV3-1 and TRBJ2-1; D not resolved. The CDR3 contains 14 residues. Germline lookup yields CDR1 LGHDT and CDR2 YNNKEL (reference sequence). Trimming took off 0 bases at V and 12 bases at J, with 15 bases between the two ends. CDR3 DNA: TGTGCCAGCAGCCAAGAGGGAAAAATAAAGGGGCAGTTCTTC. It translates to CASSQEGKIKGQFF.

The J gene is TRBJ2-7, the V gene TRBV25-1, with D possibly matching TRBD2 (7 bases). V was cut by 2 bases and J by 12 bases, with 23 bases left in between. This CDR3 has 15 amino acids. In germline, CDR1 is MGHDK, CDR2 SYGVNS. CDR3 bases: TGTGCCAGCAGTGAAGTCGGGGGGACCCGTGTGGGGGCGTACTTC. This sequence encodes CASSEVGGTRVGAYF.

This clonotype came up a few times. The rearrangement links TRBV27 to TRBJ1-2; D is possibly TRBD1 (6 bases). CDR1 is MNHEY and CDR2 is SMNVEV in the germline V gene (reference sequence). The length of the CDR3 is 16 residues. The V gene lost 2 bases and the J gene lost 4 bases, with 17 bases spanning the gap. CDR3 sequence (DNA): TGTGCCAGCAGTTTAATAGGAGGGGGAATGGCCTATGGCTACACCTTC. Its protein is CASSLIGGGMAYGYTF.

The genes are TRBV4-1 and TRBJ1-1, with a tentative D call TRBD1 (6 bases). The CDR3 covers 15 residues. CDR1 is MGHRA and CDR2 is YSYEKL in the germline V gene. Trimming cost V 0 bases and J 5 bases, with 13 bases left between them. CDR3 region: CASSQDGRGRTEAFF. In DNA form, the CDR3 reads TGCGCCAGCAGCCAAGATGGCAGGGGTCGGACTGAAGCTTTCTTT.

A word on this clonotype: At one of its ends the junction is not consistent with the germline gene, which may arise from a read error. The chain joins TRBV28 to TRBJ2-2, with no clear D. Looked up from germline, CDR1 is MDHEN and CDR2 is SYDVKM. The CDR3 is 15 amino acids. In DNA, the CDR3 is TGTGCCAGCAGTTTACCAGGATCGAACACCTGGGAGCTGTTTTTT. Amino acids: CASSLPGSNTWELFF.

This clonotype was recorded a few times. This sequence joins TRBV5-1 and TRBJ2-3; D is unresolved. Between the trimmed V and J ends, which lost 2 bases and 3 bases, there was a span of 13 bases. Germline values: CDR1 SGHRS, CDR2 YFSETQ. CDR3 length: 15 residues. CDR3 amino acids: CASSLAMGKTDTQYF. CDR3 nucleotide sequence: TGCGCCAGCAGCTTAGCTATGGGGAAGACAGATACGCAGTATTTT.

This chain uses TRBV6-5 with TRBJ2-1; D is ambiguous. Trimming took off 4 bases at V and 0 bases at J, with 10 bases between the two ends. The CDR3 extends over 15 amino acids. The V gene's germline CDR1 is MNHEY and CDR2 SVGAGI. The chain's CDR3 is CASSSQSFSYNEQFF. DNA for the CDR3: TGTGCCAGCAGTTCTCAATCGTTCTCCTACAATGAGCAGTTCTTC.